This passage covers 13 T cell receptor beta chains from one sample sequenced in a study of cytomegalovirus exposure and HLA in healthy donors. The PCR used 60 Vbeta and 13 Jbeta primers. Clones were sequenced by immunoSEQ multiplex PCR, and TCRdb holds only the in-frame ones, with some missing. This table has more than 110,000 clones, around 85% appearing once. The sequencing input was PBMCs. All receptors derive from a woman aged 45-60 years in good health and CMV-seropositive.

The chain recombines TRBV28 with TRBJ1-2; perhaps TRBD1 as D (5 bases). The V gene's germline CDR1 is MDHEN and CDR2 SYDVKM. The CDR3 loop spans 14 amino acids. With 5 bases removed from V and 4 bases from J, the gap between germline ends came to 14 bases. CDR3 residues: CASSPSGVAYGYTF. The CDR3, as DNA: TGTGCCAGCAGTCCTTCGGGGGTAGCCTATGGCTACACCTTC.

The CDR3 coding sequence is TGTGCCAGTAGATGGGGGATGACAGGGTACACTGAAGCTTTCTTT. Translating gives CASRWGMTGYTEAFF. This rearrangement joins TRBV19 to TRBJ1-1; TRBD1 matches 7 bases. J lost 3 bases, V lost 6 bases, and 10 bases had no gene match. Germline V gives CDR1 LNHDA, CDR2 SQIVND (reference sequence). The CDR3 runs 15 residues.

The CDR3 coding sequence is TGTGCCAGCAGCTGGGGGCCTGGGGACAATCAGCCCCAGCATTTT. As protein: CASSWGPGDNQPQHF. The chain carries TRBV5-4 and TRBJ1-5, with a weak D call TRBD1 (6 bases). Germline V CDR1 and CDR2: SGHNT, YYREEE (reference sequence). Trimming cost V 3 bases and J 3 bases, with 13 bases left between them. The CDR3 runs to 15 residues.

The chain employs TRBV5-6 and TRBJ1-5; D possibly corresponds to TRBD1 (6 bases). The V gene lost 5 bases and the J gene lost 2 bases, with 17 bases spanning the gap. Germline lookup yields CDR1 SGHDT and CDR2 YYEEEE. The CDR3 contains 16 residues. CDR3 DNA: TGTGCCAGCAGTAGTGGGGGGGCGCGGGGCAATCAGCCCCAGCATTTT. This sequence encodes CASSSGGARGNQPQHF. Looking up the rest from reference TRBV5-6 and TRBJ1-5 gives the full variable domain: DAGVTQSPTHLIKTRGQQVTLRCSPKSGHDTVSWYQQALGQGPQFIFQYYEEEERQRGNFPDRFSGHQFPNYSSELNVNALLLGDSALYLCASSSGGARGNQPQHFGDGTRLSIL.

This clone was seen a handful of times. This chain joins TRBV7-9 and TRBJ2-4; D is possibly TRBD2 (6 bases). The CDR3 totals 15 residues. The V gene's germline CDR1 is SEHNR and CDR2 FQNEAQ (reference sequence). V was cut by 5 bases and J by 3 bases, with 14 bases left in between. For the CDR3, the DNA is TGTGCCAGCAGCCACTCCACCGGGGGCAAAAACATTCAGTACTTC. It codes for CASSHSTGGKNIQYF.

This clone was counted between two and nine times. The V gene is TRBV4-2, the J gene TRBJ2-7; TRBD2 might be the D (7 bases). The germline CDR1 and CDR2 sequences are LGHNA and YNFKEQ. The CDR3 contains 17 residues. Trimming pared 0 bases from V and 5 bases from J, leaving 20 bases between. The CDR3 is CASSQEIVGGALDEQYF. The CDR3 DNA is TGTGCCAGCAGCCAAGAAATTGTGGGGGGGGCTCTGGACGAGCAGTACTTC.

The chain is built from TRBV7-2 and TRBJ1-1; no reliable D call. V shed 7 bases and J shed 5 bases, with 20 bases lying between them. This CDR3 has 15 amino acids. Germline assignment: CDR1 SGHTA and CDR2 FQGNSA. In nucleotides, the CDR3 is TGTGCCAGCATCCCAGACTCGGTCAGCCTGACTGAAGCTTTCTTT. It is translated as CASIPDSVSLTEAFF. Combining the CDR3 with reference TRBV7-2 and TRBJ1-1 gives the whole variable domain GAGVSQSPSNKVTEKGKDVELRCDPISGHTALYWYRQSLGQGLEFLIYFQGNSAPDKSGLPSDRFSAERTGGSVSTLTIQRTQQEDSAVYLCASIPDSVSLTEAFFGQGTRLTVV.

V usage is TRBV11-2 and J usage is TRBJ1-2; no clear D. Germline lookup yields CDR1 SGHAT and CDR2 FQNNGV. V lost 1 base and J lost 1, with 7 bases in between. The CDR3 length is 14 residues. This CDR3 is CASSLGGLNYGYTF. The DNA for the CDR3 is TGTGCCAGCAGCTTAGGTGGACTTAACTATGGCTACACCTTC.

The rearrangement links TRBV7-8 to TRBJ1-2; 12 positions match TRBD1. The ends lost 5 bases at V and 3 bases at J; junction bases unmatched: 10. CDR3 length: 17 residues. Germline lookup yields CDR1 SGHVS and CDR2 FQNEAQ. CDR3 protein: CASSGGTGGRNYYGYTF. CDR3 nucleotides: TGTGCCAGCAGCGGAGGGACAGGGGGCCGAAACTACTATGGCTACACCTTC.

The gene calls are TRBV4-1 and TRBJ1-4; 7 bases line up with TRBD1. V shed 1 base, J shed 8 bases, and the junction held 4 bases outside the gene matches. Looked up from germline, CDR1 is MGHRA and CDR2 is YSYEKL. This CDR3 is 14 amino acids long. The CDR3 spells CASSQGQGLEKLFF. The CDR3 DNA reads as TGCGCCAGCAGCCAAGGACAGGGTCTAGAAAAACTGTTTTTT.

This clone was recorded only once. The chain combines TRBV27 with TRBJ2-3, with 14 nucleotides matching TRBD2. The CDR3 length is 16 residues. CDR1 is MNHEY and CDR2 is SMNVEV in the germline V gene (reference sequence). V was pared by 4 bases and J by 4 bases, with 4 bases of the junction left unmatched. CDR3 loop: CASSYRLAGGPDTQYF. In DNA form, the CDR3 reads TGTGCCAGCAGTTACAGACTAGCGGGGGGGCCAGATACGCAGTATTTT.

This clone was counted a few times. V is TRBV6-5 and J is TRBJ2-3; a weak D match, TRBD1 (6 bases). Per germline, CDR1 MNHEY and CDR2 SVGAGI. The ends were cut back, 8 bases at V and 5 bases at J, with 14 bases in the middle. The CDR3 length is 13 residues. The CDR3 DNA follows: TGTGCCAGCCGCAGGGGCGTTTTAGATACGCAGTATTTT. This sequence encodes CASRRGVLDTQYF.

This chain links TRBV4-2 with TRBJ1-1; TRBD1 matches 10 bases. Trimming took 1 base from V and 2 from J; bases not matched to a gene: 1. CDR1 and CDR2 from the germline V gene are LGHNA and YNFKEQ. This CDR3 has 15 amino acids. The CDR3 is CASSQGDRGNTEAFF. Here the CDR3 DNA reads TGTGCCAGCAGCCAAGGGGACAGGGGCAACACTGAAGCTTTCTTT.